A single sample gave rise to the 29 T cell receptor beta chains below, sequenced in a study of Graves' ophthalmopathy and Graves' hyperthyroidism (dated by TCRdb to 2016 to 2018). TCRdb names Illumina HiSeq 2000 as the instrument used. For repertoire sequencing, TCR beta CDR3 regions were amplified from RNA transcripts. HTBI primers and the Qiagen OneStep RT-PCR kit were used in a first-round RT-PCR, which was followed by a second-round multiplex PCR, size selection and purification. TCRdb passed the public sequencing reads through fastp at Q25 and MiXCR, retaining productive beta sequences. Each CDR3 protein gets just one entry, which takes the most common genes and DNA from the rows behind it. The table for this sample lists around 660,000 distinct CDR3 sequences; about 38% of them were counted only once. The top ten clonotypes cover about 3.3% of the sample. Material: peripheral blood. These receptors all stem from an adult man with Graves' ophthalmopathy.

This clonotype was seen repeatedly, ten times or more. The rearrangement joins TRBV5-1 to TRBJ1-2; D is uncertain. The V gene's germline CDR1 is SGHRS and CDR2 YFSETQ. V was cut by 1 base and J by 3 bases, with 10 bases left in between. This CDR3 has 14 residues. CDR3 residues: CASSLLVPDYGYTF. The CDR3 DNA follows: TGCGCCAGCAGCTTGTTAGTGCCTGACTATGGCTACACCTTC. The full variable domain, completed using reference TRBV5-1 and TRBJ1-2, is KAGVTQTPRYLIKTRGQQVTLSCSPISGHRSVSWYQQTPGQGLQFLFEYFSETQRNKGNFPGRFSGRQFSNSRSEMNVSTLELGDSALYLCASSLLVPDYGYTFGSGTRLTVV.

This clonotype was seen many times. The CDR3 protein is CASSIGRGNQPQHF. In DNA, the CDR3 is TGTGCCAGTAGTATTGGGAGGGGCAATCAGCCCCAGCATTTT. The V call is TRBV19, the J call TRBJ1-5; D gene ambiguous. Germline V CDR1 and CDR2: LNHDA, SQIVND (reference sequence). This CDR3 comprises 14 residues. V was pared by 3 bases and J by 2 bases, with 8 bases between.

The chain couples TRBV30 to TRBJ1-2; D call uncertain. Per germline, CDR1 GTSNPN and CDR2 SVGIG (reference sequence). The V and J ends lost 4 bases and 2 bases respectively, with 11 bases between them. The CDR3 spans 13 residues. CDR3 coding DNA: TGTGCCTGGACGAGGCAGGAGAACTATGGCTACACCTTC. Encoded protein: CAWTRQENYGYTF.

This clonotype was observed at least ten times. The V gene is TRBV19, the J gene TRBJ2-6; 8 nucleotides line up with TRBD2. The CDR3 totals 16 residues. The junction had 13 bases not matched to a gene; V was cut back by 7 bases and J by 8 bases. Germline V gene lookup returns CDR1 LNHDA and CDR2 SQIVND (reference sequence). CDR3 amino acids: CASTNGGARLSNVLTF. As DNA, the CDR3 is TGTGCCAGTACCAACGGGGGGGCACGTTTGTCCAACGTCCTGACTTTC.

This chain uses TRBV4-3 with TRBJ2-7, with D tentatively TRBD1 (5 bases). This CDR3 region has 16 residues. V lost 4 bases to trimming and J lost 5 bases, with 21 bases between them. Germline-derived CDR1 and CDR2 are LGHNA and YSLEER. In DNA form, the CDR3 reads TGCGCCAGCAGCCGAGGCGGTCAGGGTGTCCGGAACGAGCAGTACTTC. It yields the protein CASSRGGQGVRNEQYF.

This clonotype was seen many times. CDR3 amino acids: CASSLWTGAYEQYF. For the CDR3, the DNA is TGCGCCAGCAGCTTGTGGACTGGAGCCTACGAGCAGTACTTC. The rearrangement links TRBV5-1 to TRBJ2-7, with D possibly TRBD2 on 5 matching bases. V lost 1 base, J lost 2 bases, and 10 bases lay in between. Germline values: CDR1 SGHRS, CDR2 YFSETQ. The CDR3 has 14 residues.

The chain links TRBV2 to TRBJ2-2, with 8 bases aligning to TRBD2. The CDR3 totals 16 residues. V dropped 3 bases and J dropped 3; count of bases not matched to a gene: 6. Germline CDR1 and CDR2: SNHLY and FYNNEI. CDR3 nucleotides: TGTGCCAGCAGTGAGTTCCGGGGGGGACACACCGGGGAGCTGTTTTTT. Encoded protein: CASSEFRGGHTGELFF. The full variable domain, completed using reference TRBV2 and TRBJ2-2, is EPEVTQTPSHQVTQMGQEVILRCVPISNHLYFYWYRQILGQKVEFLVSFYNNEISEKSEIFDDQFSVERPDGSNFTLKIRSTKLEDSAMYFCASSEFRGGHTGELFFGEGSRLTVL.

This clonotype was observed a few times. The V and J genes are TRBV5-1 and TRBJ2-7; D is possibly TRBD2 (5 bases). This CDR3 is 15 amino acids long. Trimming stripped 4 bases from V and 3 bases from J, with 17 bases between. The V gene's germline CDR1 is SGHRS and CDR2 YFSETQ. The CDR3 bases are TGCGCCAGCAGCCCGTGGGGAGCCCCCCTCTACGAGCAGTACTTC. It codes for CASSPWGAPLYEQYF.

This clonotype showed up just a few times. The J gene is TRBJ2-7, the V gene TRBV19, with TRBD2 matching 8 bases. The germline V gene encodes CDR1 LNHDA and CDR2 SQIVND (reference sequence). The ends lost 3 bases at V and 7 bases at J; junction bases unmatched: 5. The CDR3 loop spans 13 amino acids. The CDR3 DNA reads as TGTGCCAGTAGTATTGCCTTAGCGGGGGAGCAGTACTTC. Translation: CASSIALAGEQYF.

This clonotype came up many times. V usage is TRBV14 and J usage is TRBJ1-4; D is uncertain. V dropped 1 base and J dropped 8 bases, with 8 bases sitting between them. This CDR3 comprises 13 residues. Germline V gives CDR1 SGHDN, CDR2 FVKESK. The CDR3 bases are TGTGCCAGCAGCCAAGTTTTAGGAGAAAAACTGTTTTTT. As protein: CASSQVLGEKLFF.

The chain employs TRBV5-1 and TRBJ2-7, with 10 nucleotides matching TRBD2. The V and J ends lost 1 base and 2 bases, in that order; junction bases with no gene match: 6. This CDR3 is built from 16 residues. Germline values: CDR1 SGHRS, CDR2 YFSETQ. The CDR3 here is CASSLSLAGEPYEQYF. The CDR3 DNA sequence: TGCGCCAGCAGCTTGAGTCTAGCGGGAGAACCCTACGAGCAGTACTTC.

The chain's CDR3 is CAISDPSGNTEAFF. DNA of the CDR3: TGTGCCATCAGTGATCCCTCGGGGAACACTGAAGCTTTCTTT. The chain uses TRBV10-3 and TRBJ1-1; no clear D gene. V was trimmed by 3 bases and J by 1 base, leaving 9 bases between them. The CDR3 extends over 14 amino acids. The germline gives CDR1 ENHRY, CDR2 SYGVKD.

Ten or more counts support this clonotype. The CDR3 loop is CATSDTHDEQYF. In DNA, the CDR3 is TGTGCCACCAGTGATACCCATGACGAGCAGTACTTC. The J gene is TRBJ2-7, the V gene TRBV24-1, with no clear D. This CDR3 contains 12 residues. V gave up 3 bases and J gave up 5 bases, with 7 bases separating them. The germline CDR1 and CDR2 sequences are KGHDR and SFDVKD.

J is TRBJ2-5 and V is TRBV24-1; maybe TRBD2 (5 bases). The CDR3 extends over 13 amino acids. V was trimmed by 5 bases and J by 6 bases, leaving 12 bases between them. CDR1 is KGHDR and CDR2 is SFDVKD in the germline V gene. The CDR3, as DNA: TGTGCCACCAGTGTGCTCTCCGGGAAGACCCAGTACTTC. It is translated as CATSVLSGKTQYF.

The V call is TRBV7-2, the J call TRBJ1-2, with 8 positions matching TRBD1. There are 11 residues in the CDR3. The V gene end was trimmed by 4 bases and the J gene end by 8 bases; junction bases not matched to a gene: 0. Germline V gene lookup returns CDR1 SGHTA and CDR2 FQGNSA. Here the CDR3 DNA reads TGTGCCAGCAGCTGGACAGGGGGCTACACCTTC. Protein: CASSWTGGYTF. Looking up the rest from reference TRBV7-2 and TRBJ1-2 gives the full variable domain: GAGVSQSPSNKVTEKGKDVELRCDPISGHTALYWYRQSLGQGLEFLIYFQGNSAPDKSGLPSDRFSAERTGGSVSTLTIQRTQQEDSAVYLCASSWTGGYTFGSGTRLTVV.

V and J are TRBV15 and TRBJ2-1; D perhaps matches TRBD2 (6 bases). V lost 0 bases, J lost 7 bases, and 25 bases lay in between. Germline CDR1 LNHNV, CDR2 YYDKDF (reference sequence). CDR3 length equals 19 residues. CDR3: CATSRDFWHGTPQGNEQFF. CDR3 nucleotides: TGTGCCACCAGCAGAGATTTTTGGCACGGGACTCCTCAGGGTAATGAGCAGTTCTTC.

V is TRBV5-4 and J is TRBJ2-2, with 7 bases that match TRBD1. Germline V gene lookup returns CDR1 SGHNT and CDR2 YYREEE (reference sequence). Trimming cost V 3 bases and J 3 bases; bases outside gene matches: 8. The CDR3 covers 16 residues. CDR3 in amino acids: CASSSMTTGDTGELFF. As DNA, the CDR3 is TGTGCCAGCAGCTCAATGACTACAGGGGACACCGGGGAGCTGTTTTTT.

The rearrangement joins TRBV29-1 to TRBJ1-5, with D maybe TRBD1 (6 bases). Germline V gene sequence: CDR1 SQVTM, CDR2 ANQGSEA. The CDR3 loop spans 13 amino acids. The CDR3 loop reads CSLAQGGNQPQHF. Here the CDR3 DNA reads TGCAGTTTAGCGCAAGGGGGAAATCAGCCCCAGCATTTT.

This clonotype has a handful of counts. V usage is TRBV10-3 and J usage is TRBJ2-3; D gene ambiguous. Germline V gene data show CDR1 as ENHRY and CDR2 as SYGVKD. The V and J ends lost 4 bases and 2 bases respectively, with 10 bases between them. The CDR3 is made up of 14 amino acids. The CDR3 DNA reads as TGTGCCATCAGTGGGGCGATCTCCACAGATACGCAGTATTTT. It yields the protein CAISGAISTDTQYF.

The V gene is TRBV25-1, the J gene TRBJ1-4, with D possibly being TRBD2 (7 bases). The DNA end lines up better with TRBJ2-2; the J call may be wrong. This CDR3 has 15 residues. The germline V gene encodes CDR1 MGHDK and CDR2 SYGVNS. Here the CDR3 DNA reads TGTGCCAGCAGCCCCCGGACGGGGGGCGAAGGGGAGCTGTTTTTT. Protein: CASSPRTGGEGELFF.

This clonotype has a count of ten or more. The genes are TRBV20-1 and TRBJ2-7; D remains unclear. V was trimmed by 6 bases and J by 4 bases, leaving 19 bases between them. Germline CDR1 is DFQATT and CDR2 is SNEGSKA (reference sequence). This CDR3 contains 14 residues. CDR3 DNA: TGCAGTGCCCCATATGCGGCGACTCGATACGAGCAGTACTTC. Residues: CSAPYAATRYEQYF.

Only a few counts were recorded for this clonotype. This chain's CDR3 is CASSFREGAEQYF. The CDR3 region has the DNA TGTGCCAGCAGTTTTCGGGAGGGCGCCGAGCAGTACTTC. The chain links TRBV2 to TRBJ2-7, with 8 positions matching TRBD2. The germline V gene encodes CDR1 SNHLY and CDR2 FYNNEI. The junction had 6 bases not matched to a gene; V was cut back by 5 bases and J by 6 bases. This CDR3 region has 13 residues.

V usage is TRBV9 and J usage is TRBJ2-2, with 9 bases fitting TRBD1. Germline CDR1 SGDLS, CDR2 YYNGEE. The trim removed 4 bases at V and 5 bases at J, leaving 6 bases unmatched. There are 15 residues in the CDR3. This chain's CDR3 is CASSPTGGLTGELFF. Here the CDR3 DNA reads TGTGCCAGCAGCCCTACAGGGGGCCTAACCGGGGAGCTGTTTTTT.

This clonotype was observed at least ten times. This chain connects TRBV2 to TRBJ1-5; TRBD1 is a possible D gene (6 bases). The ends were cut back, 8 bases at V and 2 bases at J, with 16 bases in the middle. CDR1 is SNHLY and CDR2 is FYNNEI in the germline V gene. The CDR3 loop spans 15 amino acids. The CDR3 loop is CASGLGGVGNQPQHF. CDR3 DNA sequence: TGTGCCAGCGGATTAGGGGGGGTTGGCAATCAGCCCCAGCATTTT.

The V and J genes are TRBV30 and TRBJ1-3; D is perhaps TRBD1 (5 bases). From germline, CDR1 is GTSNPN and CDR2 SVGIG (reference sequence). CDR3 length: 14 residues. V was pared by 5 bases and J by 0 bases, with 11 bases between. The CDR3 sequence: CAWRGQGSGNTIYF. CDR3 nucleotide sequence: TGTGCCTGGCGTGGGCAGGGCTCTGGAAACACCATATATTTT. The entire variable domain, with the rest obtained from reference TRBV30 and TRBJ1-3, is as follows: SQTIHQWPATLVQPVGSPLSLECTVEGTSNPNLYWYRQAAGRGLQLLFYSVGIGQISSEVPQNLSASRPQDRQFILSSKKLLLSDSGFYLCAWRGQGSGNTIYFGEGSWLTVV.

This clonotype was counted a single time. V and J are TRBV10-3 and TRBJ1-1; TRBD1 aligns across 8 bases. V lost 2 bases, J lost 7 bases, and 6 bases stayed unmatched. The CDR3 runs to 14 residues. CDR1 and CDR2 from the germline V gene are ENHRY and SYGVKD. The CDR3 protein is CAISEGGQANEAFF. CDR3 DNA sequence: TGTGCCATCAGTGAGGGGGGACAGGCAAATGAAGCTTTCTTT.

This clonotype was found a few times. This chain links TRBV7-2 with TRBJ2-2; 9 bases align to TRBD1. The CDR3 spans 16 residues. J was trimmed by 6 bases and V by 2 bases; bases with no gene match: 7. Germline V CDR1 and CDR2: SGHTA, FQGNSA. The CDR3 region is CASSLSGQGIPGELFF. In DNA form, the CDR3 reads TGTGCCAGCAGCTTAAGTGGACAGGGGATCCCCGGGGAGCTGTTTTTT.

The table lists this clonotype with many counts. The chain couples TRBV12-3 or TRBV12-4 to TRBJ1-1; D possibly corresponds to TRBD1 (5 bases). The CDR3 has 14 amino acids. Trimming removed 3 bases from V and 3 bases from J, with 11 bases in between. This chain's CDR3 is CASSFGREDTEAFF. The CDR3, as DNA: TGTGCCAGCAGTTTCGGCAGGGAGGACACTGAAGCTTTCTTT.

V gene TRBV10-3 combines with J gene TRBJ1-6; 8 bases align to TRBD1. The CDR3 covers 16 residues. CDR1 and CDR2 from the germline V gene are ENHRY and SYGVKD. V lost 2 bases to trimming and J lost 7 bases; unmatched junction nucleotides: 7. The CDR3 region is CAISEPGGHQNSPLHF. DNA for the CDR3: TGTGCCATCAGTGAGCCAGGGGGCCACCAAAATTCACCCCTCCACTTT.